These T cell receptor beta chains were read from a single sample in a study of monozygotic twins with inflammatory bowel disease. TCRdb reprocessed the 5' RACE reads, with one entry per CDR3 protein and no DNA. This sample's table has roughly 330,000 distinct CDR3 sequences. Sequencing was done on a sample of blood. These receptors were taken from a human donor with ulcerative colitis or Crohn's disease, or a healthy co-twin of an affected twin (not recorded which). CDR3s include the opening cysteine and the closing phenylalanine or tryptophan.

CDR3: CSVSLLILAGGSTDTQYF
V: TRBV29-1
J: TRBJ2-3

CDR3: CASRPLAGGTDTQYF
V: TRBV5-1
J: TRBJ2-3

CDR3: CASSLATMGQPYQERAQHF
V: TRBV7-7
J: TRBJ1-5

CDR3: CAISGGVGTEAFF
V: TRBV10-3
J: TRBJ1-1

CDR3: CSVVSGSPYNEQFF
V: TRBV29-1
J: TRBJ2-1

CDR3: CASSFGTTVYEQYF
V: TRBV5-5
J: TRBJ2-7

CDR3: CASSQRSDRDYGYTF
V: TRBV19
J: TRBJ1-2

CDR3: CASSWDRSGEQYF
V: TRBV5-1
J: TRBJ2-7

CDR3: CASSYGGAGELFF
V: TRBV6-6
J: TRBJ2-2

CDR3: CASSLGLQVSPAF
V: TRBV11-2
J: TRBJ2-7

CDR3: CASSLGLGDTQYF
V: TRBV11-2
J: TRBJ2-3

CDR3: CASQTLRLAGTDTQYF
V: TRBV27
J: TRBJ2-3

CDR3: CASSHDGTSGSYNEQFF
V: TRBV5-1
J: TRBJ2-1

CDR3: CASSLGGQSNEKLFF
V: TRBV7-8
J: TRBJ1-4

CDR3: CASSPKTDEANYGYTF
V: TRBV7-9
J: TRBJ1-2

CDR3: CSVGTGGGEQYF
V: TRBV29-1
J: TRBJ2-7

CDR3: CASSRDHQETQYF
V: TRBV7-2
J: TRBJ2-5

CDR3: CASSLTTAEAFF
V: TRBV5-1
J: TRBJ1-1

CDR3: CASSFQGPYNEQFF
V: TRBV7-2
J: TRBJ2-1

CDR3: CSARIGTSGRAETQYF
V: TRBV20-1
J: TRBJ2-5

CDR3: CASSLRRKFSYEQYF
V: TRBV28
J: TRBJ2-7

CDR3: CASSYRGRQETQYF
V: TRBV7-9
J: TRBJ2-5

CDR3: CATSPQGGNTGELFF
V: TRBV15
J: TRBJ2-2

CDR3: CASNGQFTDTQYF
V: TRBV6-2/TRBV6-3
J: TRBJ2-3

CDR3: CASHRTGFSSVPYSGANVLTF
V: TRBV18
J: TRBJ2-6

CDR3: CASSRAGTYDQYF
V: TRBV5-1
J: TRBJ2-7

CDR3: CASSIGTGVGYTF
V: TRBV19
J: TRBJ1-2

CDR3: CASSSGGGETQYF
V: TRBV28
J: TRBJ2-5

CDR3: CASSLEQGARSEAFF
V: TRBV5-1
J: TRBJ1-1

CDR3: CASSLADWTGEDYEQYF
V: TRBV12-3/TRBV12-4
J: TRBJ2-7

CDR3: CASSILQGTGETQYF
V: TRBV9
J: TRBJ2-5

CDR3: CASSARWGQGADTQYF
V: TRBV9
J: TRBJ2-3

CDR3: CASSPLGGGILDTQYF
V: TRBV4-3
J: TRBJ2-3

CDR3: CASVNTRIRSNGYTF
V: TRBV19
J: TRBJ1-2

CDR3: CASPLAGGPSTDTQYF
V: TRBV27
J: TRBJ2-3

CDR3: CASSPTTGSYEQYF
V: TRBV27
J: TRBJ2-7

CDR3: CASSQGGDSNYGYTF
V: TRBV12-3/TRBV12-4
J: TRBJ1-2

CDR3: CASSFSGDTQYF
V: TRBV5-1
J: TRBJ2-3

CDR3: CASSDSQGANTEAFF
V: TRBV6-4
J: TRBJ1-1

CDR3: CASSGGQGAIGYTF
V: TRBV6-1
J: TRBJ1-2

CDR3: CSARSTASPQHF
V: TRBV20-1
J: TRBJ1-5

CDR3: CASSYLTANTEAFF
V: TRBV6-6
J: TRBJ1-1

CDR3: CASSRGSGVTEAFF
V: TRBV5-4
J: TRBJ1-1

CDR3: CASSLGKISEKLFF
V: TRBV12-3/TRBV12-4
J: TRBJ1-4

CDR3: CASSQEFGGNPEAFF
V: TRBV3-1
J: TRBJ1-1

CDR3: CASSPRPGVGTEAFF
V: TRBV7-9
J: TRBJ1-1

CDR3: CASSFPAGRTDTQYF
V: TRBV28
J: TRBJ2-3

CDR3: CASSLSGLGVETQYF
V: TRBV7-2
J: TRBJ2-5

CDR3: CSAQGHSNTEAFF
V: TRBV20-1
J: TRBJ1-1

CDR3: CASRYDSRRRETQYF
V: TRBV5-6
J: TRBJ2-5

CDR3: CATRDSSRETQYF
V: TRBV10-3
J: TRBJ2-5

CDR3: CATSRDWEGLRETQYF
V: TRBV15
J: TRBJ2-5

CDR3: CASAVRQQGGYTF
V: TRBV5-6
J: TRBJ1-2